The rows below give T cell receptor beta chains drawn from one sample of a study of shared clonotypes between healthy human individuals. Only in-frame clones appear in the TCRdb table, and some are missing; sequencing was by immunoSEQ multiplex PCR. This table has around 700,000 clones, under 95% appearing once. Input material: naive CD8+ T cells sorted from blood. These receptor sequences come from a man aged 25-45 years in good health. The CDR3 runs from the conserved cysteine through the conserved F or W. The D gene is left open where the match is weak. Clone size appears in some rows only: once, few, many, or a class for an expanded clone.

v_call	j_call	clone_size	d_call	cdr3_nt	cdr3_aa
TRBV5-1	TRBJ2-2	.	.	TGCGCCAGCACAGCGGACCGGGAGCTGTTTTTT	CASTADRELFF
TRBV27	TRBJ2-5	.	TRBD1	TGTGCCAGCGGCTCAGGGGGCCTGGAGACCCAGTACTTC	CASGSGGLETQYF
TRBV10-3	TRBJ1-2	.	TRBD1	TGTGCCATCCCGGAAGGGACAGGGGAAGATCATGGCTACACCTTC	CAIPEGTGEDHGYTF
TRBV9	TRBJ1-4	once	TRBD1	TGTGCCAGCAGCGTACAGGGGGAGGCTAATGAAAAACTGTTTTTT	CASSVQGEANEKLFF
TRBV6-1	TRBJ2-1	.	TRBD2	TGTGCCAGCAGTGAAGGCGGGAGGGCCAGTGAGCAGTTCTTC	CASSEGGRASEQFF
TRBV11-2	TRBJ2-7	.	.	TGTGCCAGCAGCTTAGGCCCTTTCTACGAGCAGTACTTC	CASSLGPFYEQYF
TRBV7-2	TRBJ2-1	.	TRBD2	TGTGCCAGCAGCCTTATCCTAGCGGGAGTTCACAATGAGCAGTTCTTC	CASSLILAGVHNEQFF
TRBV6-5	TRBJ2-7	.	.	TGTGCCAGCAGTTATGACGGGAACTACGAGCAGTACTTC	CASSYDGNYEQYF
TRBV28	TRBJ2-7	.	.	TGTGCCAGCAGTTTAATAGGGATCCACGAGCAGTACTTC	CASSLIGIHEQYF
TRBV7-9	TRBJ1-1	few	.	TGTGCCAGCAGTGCCCGAGAATTGAACACTGAAGCTTTCTTT	CASSARELNTEAFF
TRBV11-3	TRBJ2-2	once	.	TGTGCCAGCAGTACTTATGTGACAAGAAACACCGGGGAGCTGTTTTTT	CASSTYVTRNTGELFF
TRBV7-2	TRBJ2-5	once	.	TGTGCCAGCAGCTTAGCTACCACCCTTATAGGGCAAGAGACCCAGTACTTC	CASSLATTLIGQETQYF
TRBV28	TRBJ2-5	.	TRBD2	TGTGCCAGCAGTTTAATAGCGGGGCGGGAAGAGACCCAGTACTTC	CASSLIAGREETQYF
TRBV9	TRBJ1-1	.	.	TGTGCCAGCAGTTCCGGGACTCTGAACACTGAAGCTTTCTTT	CASSSGTLNTEAFF
TRBV11-3	TRBJ2-1	.	TRBD2	TGTGCCAGCAGCCTTGGGACTAGCGCTGAGCAGTTCTTC	CASSLGTSAEQFF
TRBV7-9	TRBJ1-1	.	TRBD1	TGTGCCAGCACCCCGGACAGGGTGGGGCTGAACACTGAAGCTTTCTTT	CASTPDRVGLNTEAFF
TRBV4-1	TRBJ2-1	.	.	TGCGCCAGCAGCCAACTCGGTCCGAGTGAGCAGTTCTTC	CASSQLGPSEQFF
TRBV13	TRBJ2-1	.	.	TGTGCCAGCAGCGGGGAAAACAATGAGCAGTTCTTC	CASSGENNEQFF
TRBV5-6	TRBJ1-1	.	.	TGTGCCAGCAGCTCTGAAGGGGAGATGAACACTGAAGCTTTCTTT	CASSSEGEMNTEAFF
TRBV4-1	TRBJ2-7	.	TRBD2	TGCGCCAGCAGCTTACGGACTAGCGGATACTACGAGCAGTACTTC	CASSLRTSGYYEQYF
TRBV28	TRBJ2-7	few	TRBD1	TGTGCCAGCAGTACCCTCGGAGGCGACAGGGGAAACGAGCAGTACTTC	CASSTLGGDRGNEQYF
TRBV11-2	TRBJ2-7	.	.	TGTGCCAGCAGCGCGACTGGTATCCCCTACGAGCAGTACTTC	CASSATGIPYEQYF
TRBV2	TRBJ2-7	few	.	TGTGCCAGCAGGGAGGACAACTCCTACGAGCAGTACTTC	CASREDNSYEQYF
TRBV5-8	TRBJ2-3	.	TRBD2	TGTGCCAGCAGCTCCGGTCCTAGCGGGACCACAGATACGCAGTATTTT	CASSSGPSGTTDTQYF
TRBV9	TRBJ2-2	.	.	TGTGCCAGCGAGAGAGCGAACACCGGGGAGCTGTTTTTT	CASERANTGELFF
TRBV7-7	TRBJ2-7	.	.	TGTGCTAGCAGCTTGACAGTAGCCTCCTACGAGCAGTACTTC	CASSLTVASYEQYF
TRBV5-6	TRBJ1-2	.	.	TGTGCCAGCAGCTTTGCCCCTGCTGATGGCTACACCTTC	CASSFAPADGYTF